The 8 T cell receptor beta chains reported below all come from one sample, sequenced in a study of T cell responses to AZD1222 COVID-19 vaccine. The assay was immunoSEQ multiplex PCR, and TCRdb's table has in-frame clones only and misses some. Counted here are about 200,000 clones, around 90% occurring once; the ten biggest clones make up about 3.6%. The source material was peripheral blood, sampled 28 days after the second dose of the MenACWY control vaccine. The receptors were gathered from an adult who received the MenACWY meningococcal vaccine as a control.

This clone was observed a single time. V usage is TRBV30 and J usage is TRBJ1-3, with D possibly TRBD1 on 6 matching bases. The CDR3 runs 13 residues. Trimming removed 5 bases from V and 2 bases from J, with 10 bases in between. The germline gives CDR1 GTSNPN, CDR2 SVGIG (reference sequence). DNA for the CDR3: TGTGCCTGGTCCGGGACAACTGGAAACACCATATATTTT. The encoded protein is CAWSGTTGNTIYF.

The CDR3 region has the DNA TGCAGCGTTGAGGCCGGGCTAGCCAAAAACATTCAGTACTTC. Amino acid sequence: CSVEAGLAKNIQYF. The gene calls are TRBV29-1 and TRBJ2-4; D not certain. Trimming stripped 3 bases from V and 0 bases from J, with 9 bases between. This CDR3 is built from 14 residues. Germline V gives CDR1 SQVTM, CDR2 ANQGSEA.

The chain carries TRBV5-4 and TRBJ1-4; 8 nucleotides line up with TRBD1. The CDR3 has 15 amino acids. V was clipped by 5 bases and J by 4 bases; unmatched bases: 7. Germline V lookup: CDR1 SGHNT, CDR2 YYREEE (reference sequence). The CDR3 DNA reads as TGTGCCAGCAGATCCGGACAGGGCTATAATGAAAAACTGTTTTTT. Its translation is CASRSGQGYNEKLFF.

The CDR3 here is CASSQGTMDGYTF. CDR3 nucleotide sequence: TGTGCCAGCAGCCAAGGGACAATGGATGGCTACACCTTC. This chain links TRBV7-8 with TRBJ1-2; D may be TRBD1 (6 bases). The V and J ends lost 5 bases and 6 bases respectively, with 13 bases between them. Germline CDR1 reads SGHVS; CDR2 reads FQNEAQ. This CDR3 contains 13 residues.

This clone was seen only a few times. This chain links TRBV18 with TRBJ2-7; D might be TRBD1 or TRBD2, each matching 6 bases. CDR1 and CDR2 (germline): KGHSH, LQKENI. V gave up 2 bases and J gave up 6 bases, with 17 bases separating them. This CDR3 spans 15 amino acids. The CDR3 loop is CASSPTGARVGEQYF. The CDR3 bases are TGTGCCAGCTCACCAACGGGGGCCCGCGTAGGCGAGCAGTACTTC.

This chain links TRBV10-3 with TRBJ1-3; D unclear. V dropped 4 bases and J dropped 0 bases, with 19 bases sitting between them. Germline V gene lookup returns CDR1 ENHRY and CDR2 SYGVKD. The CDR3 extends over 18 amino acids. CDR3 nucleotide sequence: TGTGCCATCAGTGGATCCCCGGTAGGTTCGTTCTCTGGAAACACCATATATTTT. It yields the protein CAISGSPVGSFSGNTIYF.

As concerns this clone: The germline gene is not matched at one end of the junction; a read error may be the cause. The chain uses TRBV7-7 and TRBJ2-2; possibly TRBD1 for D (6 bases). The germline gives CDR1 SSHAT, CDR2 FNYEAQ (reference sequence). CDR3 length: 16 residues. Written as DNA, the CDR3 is TGTGCTAGCAGCTCCGCTGGGGCAGGGGTTACCGGGGAGCTGTTTTTT. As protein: CASSSAGAGVTGELFF.

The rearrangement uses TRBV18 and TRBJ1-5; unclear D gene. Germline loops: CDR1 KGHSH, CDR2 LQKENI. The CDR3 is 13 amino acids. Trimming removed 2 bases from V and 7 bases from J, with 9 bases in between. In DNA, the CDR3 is TGTGCCAGCTCACCAAGTGAGGGCCAGCCCCAGCATTTT. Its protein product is CASSPSEGQPQHF.